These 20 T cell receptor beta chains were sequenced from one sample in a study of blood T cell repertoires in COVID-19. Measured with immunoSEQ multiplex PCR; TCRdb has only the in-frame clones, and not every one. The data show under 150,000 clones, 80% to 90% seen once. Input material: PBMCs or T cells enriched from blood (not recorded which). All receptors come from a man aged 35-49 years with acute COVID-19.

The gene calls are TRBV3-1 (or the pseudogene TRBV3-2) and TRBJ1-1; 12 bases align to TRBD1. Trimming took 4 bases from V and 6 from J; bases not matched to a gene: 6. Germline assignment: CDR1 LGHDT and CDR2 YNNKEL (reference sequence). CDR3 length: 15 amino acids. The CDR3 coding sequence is TGTGCCAGCAGCCTCCCGGGACAGGGGGCTTCTGAAGCTTTCTTT. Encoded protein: CASSLPGQGASEAFF.

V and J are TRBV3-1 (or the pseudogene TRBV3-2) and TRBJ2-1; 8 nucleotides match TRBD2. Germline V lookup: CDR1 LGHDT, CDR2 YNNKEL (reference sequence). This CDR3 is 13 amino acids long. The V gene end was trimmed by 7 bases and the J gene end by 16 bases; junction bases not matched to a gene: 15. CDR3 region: CASTLSGGRLFFF. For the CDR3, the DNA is TGTGCCAGCACCCTTTCGGGCGGGAGGCTCTTTTTCTTC.

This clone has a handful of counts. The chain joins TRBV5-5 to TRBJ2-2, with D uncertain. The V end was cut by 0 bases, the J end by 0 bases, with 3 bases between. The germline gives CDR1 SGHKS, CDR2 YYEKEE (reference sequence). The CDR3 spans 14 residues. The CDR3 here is CASSLGANTGELFF. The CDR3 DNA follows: TGTGCCAGCAGCTTGGGAGCGAACACCGGGGAGCTGTTTTTT.

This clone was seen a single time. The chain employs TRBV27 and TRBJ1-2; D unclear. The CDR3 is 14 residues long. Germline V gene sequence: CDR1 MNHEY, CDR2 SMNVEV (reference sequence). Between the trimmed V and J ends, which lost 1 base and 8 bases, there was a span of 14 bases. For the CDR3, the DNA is TGTGCCAGCAGTTTATATGGCACGGGAGGGGGCTACACCTTC. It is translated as CASSLYGTGGGYTF.

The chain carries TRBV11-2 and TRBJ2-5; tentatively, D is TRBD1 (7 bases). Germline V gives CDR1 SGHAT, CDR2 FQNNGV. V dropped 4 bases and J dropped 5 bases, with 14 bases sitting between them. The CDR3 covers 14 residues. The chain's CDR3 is CASSSTQGGETQYF. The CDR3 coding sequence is TGTGCCAGCAGCTCCACCCAGGGGGGCGAGACCCAGTACTTC.

The CDR3 DNA reads TGTGCCAGCAGCTTAGATCAAGGTGGGACAGGTGCGAACACCGGGGAGCTGTTTTTT. This translates into CASSLDQGGTGANTGELFF. This chain connects TRBV11-3 to TRBJ2-2; TRBD1 aligns across 8 bases. In germline, CDR1 is SGHNT, CDR2 YENEEA. The V segment lost 0 bases and the J segment 0 bases; nucleotides outside the gene matches: 9. The CDR3 contains 19 residues.

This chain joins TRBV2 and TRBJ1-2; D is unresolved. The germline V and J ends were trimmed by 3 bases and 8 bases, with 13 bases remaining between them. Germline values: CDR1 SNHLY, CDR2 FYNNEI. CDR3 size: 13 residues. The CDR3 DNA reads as TGTGCCAGCAGTGAGGGCCGTGAAAGGGGCTACACCTTC. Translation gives CASSEGRERGYTF.

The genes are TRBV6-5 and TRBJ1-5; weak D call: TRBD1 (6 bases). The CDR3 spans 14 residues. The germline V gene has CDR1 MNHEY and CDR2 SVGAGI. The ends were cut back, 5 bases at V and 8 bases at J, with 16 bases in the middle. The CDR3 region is CASSREGGIEPQHF. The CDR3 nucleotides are TGTGCCAGCAGTAGAGAGGGGGGGATCGAGCCCCAGCATTTT.

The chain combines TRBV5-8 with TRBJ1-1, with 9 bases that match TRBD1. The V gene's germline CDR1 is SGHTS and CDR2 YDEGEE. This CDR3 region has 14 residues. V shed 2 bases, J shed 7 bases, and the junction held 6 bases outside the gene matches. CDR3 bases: TGTGCCAGCAGCTTACAGGGGGCGCTTGGTGAAGCTTTCTTT. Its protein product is CASSLQGALGEAFF.

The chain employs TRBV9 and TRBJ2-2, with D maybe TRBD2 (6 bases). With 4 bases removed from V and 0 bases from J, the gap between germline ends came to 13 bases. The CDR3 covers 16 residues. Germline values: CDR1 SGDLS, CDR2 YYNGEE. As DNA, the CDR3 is TGTGCCAGCAGCCCCCGGGACTTTGCGAACACCGGGGAGCTGTTTTTT. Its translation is CASSPRDFANTGELFF.

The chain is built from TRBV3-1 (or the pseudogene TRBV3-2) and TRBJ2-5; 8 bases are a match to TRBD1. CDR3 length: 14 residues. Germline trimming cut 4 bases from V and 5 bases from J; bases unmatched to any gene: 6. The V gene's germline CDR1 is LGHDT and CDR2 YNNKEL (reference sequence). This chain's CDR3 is CASSRGQGWETQYF. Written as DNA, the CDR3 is TGTGCCAGCAGCCGCGGACAGGGATGGGAGACCCAGTACTTC.

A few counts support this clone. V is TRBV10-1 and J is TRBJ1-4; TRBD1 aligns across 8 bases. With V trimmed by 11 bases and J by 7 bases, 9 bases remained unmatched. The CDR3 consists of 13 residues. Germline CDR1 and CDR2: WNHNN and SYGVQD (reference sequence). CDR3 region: CASYRGDGEKLFF. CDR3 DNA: TGCGCCTCATACAGGGGGGATGGTGAAAAACTGTTTTTT.

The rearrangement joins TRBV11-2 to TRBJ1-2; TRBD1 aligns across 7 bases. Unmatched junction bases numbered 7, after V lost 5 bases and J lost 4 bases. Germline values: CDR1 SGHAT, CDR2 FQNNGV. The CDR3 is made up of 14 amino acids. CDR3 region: CASSPPTGSYGYTF. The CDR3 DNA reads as TGTGCCAGCAGCCCCCCGACAGGGAGCTATGGCTACACCTTC.

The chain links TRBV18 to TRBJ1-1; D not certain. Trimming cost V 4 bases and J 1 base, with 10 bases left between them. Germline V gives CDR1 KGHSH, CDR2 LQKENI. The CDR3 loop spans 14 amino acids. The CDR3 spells CASSHEPGNTEAFF. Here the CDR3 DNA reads TGTGCCAGCTCACACGAGCCGGGGAACACTGAAGCTTTCTTT. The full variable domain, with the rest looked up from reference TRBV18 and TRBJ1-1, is NAGVMQNPRHLVRRRGQEARLRCSPMKGHSHVYWYRQLPEEGLKFMVYLQKENIIDESGMPKERFSAEFPKEGPSILRIQQVVRGDSAAYFCASSHEPGNTEAFFGQGTRLTVV.

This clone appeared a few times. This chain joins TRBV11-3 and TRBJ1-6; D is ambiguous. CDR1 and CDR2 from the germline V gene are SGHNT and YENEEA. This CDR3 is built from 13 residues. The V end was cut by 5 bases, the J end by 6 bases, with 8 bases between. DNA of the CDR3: TGTGCCAGCAGCATGCGGGGTAATTCACCCCTCCACTTT. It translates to CASSMRGNSPLHF.

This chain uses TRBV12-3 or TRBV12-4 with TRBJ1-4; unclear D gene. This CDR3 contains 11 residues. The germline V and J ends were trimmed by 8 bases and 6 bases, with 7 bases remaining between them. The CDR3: CASGTDEKLFF. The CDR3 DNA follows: TGTGCCAGCGGAACAGATGAAAAACTGTTTTTT.

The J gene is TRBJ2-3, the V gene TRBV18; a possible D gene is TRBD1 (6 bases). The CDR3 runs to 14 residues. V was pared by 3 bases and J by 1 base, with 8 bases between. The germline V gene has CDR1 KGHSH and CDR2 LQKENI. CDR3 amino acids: CASSPYRGTDTQYF. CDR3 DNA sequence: TGTGCCAGCTCACCTTACAGGGGCACAGATACGCAGTATTTT.

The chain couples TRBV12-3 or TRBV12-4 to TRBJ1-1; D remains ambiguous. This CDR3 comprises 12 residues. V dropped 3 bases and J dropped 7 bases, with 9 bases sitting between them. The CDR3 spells CASSFAGGEAFF. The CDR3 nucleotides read TGTGCCAGCAGTTTCGCGGGCGGTGAAGCTTTCTTT.

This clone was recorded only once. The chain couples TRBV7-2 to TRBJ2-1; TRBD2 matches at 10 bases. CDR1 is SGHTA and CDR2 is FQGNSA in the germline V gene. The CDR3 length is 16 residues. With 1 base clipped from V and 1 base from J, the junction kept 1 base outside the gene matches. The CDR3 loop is CASSLGSGGSYNEQFF. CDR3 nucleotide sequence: TGTGCCAGCAGCTTAGGTAGCGGGGGGTCCTACAATGAGCAGTTCTTC.

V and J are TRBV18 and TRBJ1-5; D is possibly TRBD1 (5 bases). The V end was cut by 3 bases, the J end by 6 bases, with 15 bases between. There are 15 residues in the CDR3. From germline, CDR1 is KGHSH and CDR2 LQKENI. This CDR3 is CASSPKRGDGQPQHF. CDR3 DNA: TGTGCCAGCTCACCCAAACGGGGGGACGGTCAGCCCCAGCATTTT.